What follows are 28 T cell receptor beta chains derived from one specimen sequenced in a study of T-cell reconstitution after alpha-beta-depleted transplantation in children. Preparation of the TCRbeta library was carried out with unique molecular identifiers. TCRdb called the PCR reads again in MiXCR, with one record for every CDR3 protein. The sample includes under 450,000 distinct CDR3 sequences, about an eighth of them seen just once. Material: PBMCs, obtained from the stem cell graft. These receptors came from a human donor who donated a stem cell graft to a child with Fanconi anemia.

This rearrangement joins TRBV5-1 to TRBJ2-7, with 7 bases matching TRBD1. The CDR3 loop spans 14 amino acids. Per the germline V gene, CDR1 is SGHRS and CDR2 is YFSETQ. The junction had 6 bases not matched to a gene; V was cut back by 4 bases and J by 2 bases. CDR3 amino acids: CASSPWGQPYEQYV. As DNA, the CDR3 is TGCGCCAGCAGCCCATGGGGACAGCCCTACGAGCAGTACGTC.

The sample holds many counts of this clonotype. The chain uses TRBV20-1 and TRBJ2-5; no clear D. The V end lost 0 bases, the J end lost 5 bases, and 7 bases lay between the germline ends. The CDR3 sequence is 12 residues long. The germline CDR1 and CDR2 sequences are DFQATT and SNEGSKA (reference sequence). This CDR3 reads CSARESGETQYF. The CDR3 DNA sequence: TGCAGTGCTAGAGAATCTGGGGAGACCCAGTACTTC.

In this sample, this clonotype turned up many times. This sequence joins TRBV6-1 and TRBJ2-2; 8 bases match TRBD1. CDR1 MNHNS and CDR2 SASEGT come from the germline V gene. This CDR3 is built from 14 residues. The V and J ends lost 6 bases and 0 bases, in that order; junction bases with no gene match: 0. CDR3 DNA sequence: TGTGCCAGCAGCAGGGGGCCGAACACCGGGGAGCTGTTTTTT. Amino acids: CASSRGPNTGELFF.

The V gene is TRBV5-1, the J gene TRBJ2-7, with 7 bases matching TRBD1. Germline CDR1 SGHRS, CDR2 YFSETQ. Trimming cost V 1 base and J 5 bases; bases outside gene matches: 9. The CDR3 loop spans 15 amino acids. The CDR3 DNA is TGCGCCAGCAGCTTGAATAGGCCAGGGGGTAACGAGCAGTACTTC. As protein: CASSLNRPGGNEQYF.

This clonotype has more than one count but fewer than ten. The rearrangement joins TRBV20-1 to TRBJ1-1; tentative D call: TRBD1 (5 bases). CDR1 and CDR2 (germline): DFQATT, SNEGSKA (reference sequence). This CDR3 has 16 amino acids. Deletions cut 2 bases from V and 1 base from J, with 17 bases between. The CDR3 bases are TGCAGTGCTAGAACAGGTGGTTCCGCAAGGAACACTGAAGCTTTCTTT. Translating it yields CSARTGGSARNTEAFF.

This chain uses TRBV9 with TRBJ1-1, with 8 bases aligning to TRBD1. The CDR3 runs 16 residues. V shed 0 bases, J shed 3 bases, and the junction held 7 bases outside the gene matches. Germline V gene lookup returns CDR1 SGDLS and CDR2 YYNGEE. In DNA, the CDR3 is TGTGCCAGCAGCGTAGGGAACCAGGGGGCGCACACTGAAGCTTTCTTT. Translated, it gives CASSVGNQGAHTEAFF.

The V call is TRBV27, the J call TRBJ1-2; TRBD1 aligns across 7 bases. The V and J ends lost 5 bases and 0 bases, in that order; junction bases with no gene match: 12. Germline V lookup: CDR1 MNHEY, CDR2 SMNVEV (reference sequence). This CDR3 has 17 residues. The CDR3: CASSPPIRQGANYGYTF. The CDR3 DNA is TGTGCCAGCAGTCCACCAATCCGACAGGGAGCTAACTATGGCTACACCTTC.

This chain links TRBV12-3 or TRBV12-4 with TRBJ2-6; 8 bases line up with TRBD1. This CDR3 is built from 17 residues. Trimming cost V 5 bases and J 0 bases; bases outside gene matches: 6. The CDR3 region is CASSRGQGSSGANVLTF. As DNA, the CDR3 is TGTGCCAGCAGTCGTGGACAGGGAAGCTCTGGGGCCAACGTCCTGACTTTC.

The CDR3 sequence is CASSWTGTAQGDTF. The CDR3 DNA follows: TGTGCCAGCAGCTGGACGGGGACAGCCCAGGGGGACACCTTC. This chain links TRBV5-4 with TRBJ1-2; 7 bases fit TRBD1. Trimming removed 3 bases from V and 12 bases from J; junction bases left unmatched: 14. The CDR3 is 14 amino acids. Germline V gives CDR1 SGHNT, CDR2 YYREEE (reference sequence). The whole variable domain, filled in from reference TRBV5-4 and TRBJ1-2, reads ETGVTQSPTHLIKTRGQQVTLRCSSQSGHNTVSWYQQALGQGPQFIFQYYREEENGRGNFPPRFSGLQFPNYSSELNVNALELDDSALYLCASSWTGTAQGDTFGSGTRLTVV.

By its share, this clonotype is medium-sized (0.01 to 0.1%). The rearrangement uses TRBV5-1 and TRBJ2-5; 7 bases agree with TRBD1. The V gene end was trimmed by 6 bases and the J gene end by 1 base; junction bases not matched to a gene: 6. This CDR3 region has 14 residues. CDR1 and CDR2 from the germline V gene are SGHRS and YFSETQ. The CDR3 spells CASNLGQTQETQYF. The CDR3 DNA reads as TGCGCCAGCAACCTGGGACAGACCCAAGAGACCCAGTACTTC.

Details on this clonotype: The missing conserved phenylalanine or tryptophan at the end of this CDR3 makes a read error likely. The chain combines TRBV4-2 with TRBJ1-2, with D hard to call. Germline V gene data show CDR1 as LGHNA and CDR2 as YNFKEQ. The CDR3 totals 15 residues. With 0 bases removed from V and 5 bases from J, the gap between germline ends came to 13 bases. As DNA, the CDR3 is TGTGCCAGCAGCCAAGAGGTAACCAGTGAATATGGCTACACCTGC. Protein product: CASSQEVTSEYGYTC.

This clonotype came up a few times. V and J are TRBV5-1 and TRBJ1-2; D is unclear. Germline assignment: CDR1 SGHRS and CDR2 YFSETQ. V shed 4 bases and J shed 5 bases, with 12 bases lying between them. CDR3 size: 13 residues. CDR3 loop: CASSVGDLYGYTF. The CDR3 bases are TGCGCCAGCAGCGTCGGTGACCTATATGGCTACACCTTC. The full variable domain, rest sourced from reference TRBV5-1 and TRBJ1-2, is KAGVTQTPRYLIKTRGQQVTLSCSPISGHRSVSWYQQTPGQGLQFLFEYFSETQRNKGNFPGRFSGRQFSNSRSEMNVSTLELGDSALYLCASSVGDLYGYTFGSGTRLTVV.

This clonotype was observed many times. The CDR3 DNA sequence: TGTGCCAGCAGCTCGGGCCTGCCCGGTCAGCCCCAGCATTTT. Protein: CASSSGLPGQPQHF. This chain uses TRBV7-2 with TRBJ1-5; D call uncertain. The CDR3 runs 14 residues. V shed 4 bases and J shed 6 bases, with 13 bases lying between them. The germline V gene has CDR1 SGHTA and CDR2 FQGNSA.

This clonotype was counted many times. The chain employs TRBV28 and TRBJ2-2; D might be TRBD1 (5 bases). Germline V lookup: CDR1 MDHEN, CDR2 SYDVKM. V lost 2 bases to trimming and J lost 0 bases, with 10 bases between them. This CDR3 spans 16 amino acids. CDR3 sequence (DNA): TGTGCCAGCAGTTTACCCCCAGGGACGAACACCGGGGAGCTGTTTTTT. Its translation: CASSLPPGTNTGELFF.

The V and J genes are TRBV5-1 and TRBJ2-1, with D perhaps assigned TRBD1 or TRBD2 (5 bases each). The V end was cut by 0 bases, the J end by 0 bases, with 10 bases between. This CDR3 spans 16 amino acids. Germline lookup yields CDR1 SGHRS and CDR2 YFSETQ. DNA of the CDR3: TGCGCCAGCAGCTTGGAGGGACCGAGCTCCTACAATGAGCAGTTCTTC. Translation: CASSLEGPSSYNEQFF.

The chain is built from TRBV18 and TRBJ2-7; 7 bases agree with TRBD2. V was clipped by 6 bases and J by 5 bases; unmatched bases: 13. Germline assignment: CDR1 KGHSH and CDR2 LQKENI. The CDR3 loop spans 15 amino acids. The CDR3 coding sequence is TGTGCCAGCTCGGCGCGGGCTAGCGGTACCGACGAGCAGTACGTC. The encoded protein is CASSARASGTDEQYV.

CDR3 in DNA: TGCGCCAGCAGCCAAGACGCGAGTTATGGCTACACCTTC. It codes for CASSQDASYGYTF. V and J are TRBV5-1 and TRBJ1-2, with unresolved D. V gave up 4 bases and J gave up 5 bases, with 12 bases separating them. The CDR3 loop spans 13 amino acids. Looked up from germline, CDR1 is SGHRS and CDR2 is YFSETQ. The variable domain in full, completed from reference TRBV5-1 and TRBJ1-2, reads KAGVTQTPRYLIKTRGQQVTLSCSPISGHRSVSWYQQTPGQGLQFLFEYFSETQRNKGNFPGRFSGRQFSNSRSEMNVSTLELGDSALYLCASSQDASYGYTFGSGTRLTVV.

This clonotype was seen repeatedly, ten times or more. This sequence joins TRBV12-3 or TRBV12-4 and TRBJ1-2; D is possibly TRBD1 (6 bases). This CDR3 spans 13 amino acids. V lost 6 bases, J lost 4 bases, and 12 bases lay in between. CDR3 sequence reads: CASSPTGLYGYTF. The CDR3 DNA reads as TGTGCCAGCAGCCCAACAGGGCTCTATGGCTACACCTTC.

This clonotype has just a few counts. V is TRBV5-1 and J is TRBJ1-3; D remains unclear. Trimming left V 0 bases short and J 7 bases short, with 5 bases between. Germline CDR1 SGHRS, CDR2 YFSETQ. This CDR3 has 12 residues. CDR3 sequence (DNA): TGCGCCAGCAGCTTGGAAGGGAACACCATATATTTT. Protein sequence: CASSLEGNTIYF.

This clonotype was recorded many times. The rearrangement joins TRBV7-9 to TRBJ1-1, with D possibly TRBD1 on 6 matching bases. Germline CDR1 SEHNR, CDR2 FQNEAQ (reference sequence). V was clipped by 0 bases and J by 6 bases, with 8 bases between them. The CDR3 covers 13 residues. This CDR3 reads CASSLAGGPEAFF. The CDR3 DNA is TGTGCCAGCAGCTTAGCCGGGGGGCCTGAAGCTTTCTTT.

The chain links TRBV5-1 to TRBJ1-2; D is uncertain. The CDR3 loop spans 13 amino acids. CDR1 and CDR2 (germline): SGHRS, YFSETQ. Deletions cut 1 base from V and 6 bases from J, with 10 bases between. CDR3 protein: CASSLSGVDGYTF. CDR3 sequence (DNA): TGCGCCAGCAGCTTGTCTGGGGTGGATGGCTACACCTTC.

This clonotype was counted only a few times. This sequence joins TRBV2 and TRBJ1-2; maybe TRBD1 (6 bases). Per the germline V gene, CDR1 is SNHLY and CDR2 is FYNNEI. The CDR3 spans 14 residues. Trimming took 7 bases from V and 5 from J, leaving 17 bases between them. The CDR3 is CASKPFRGLYGYTF. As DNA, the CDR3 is TGTGCCAGCAAACCCTTCCGGGGGCTATATGGCTACACCTTC. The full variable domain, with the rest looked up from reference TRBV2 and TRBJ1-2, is EPEVTQTPSHQVTQMGQEVILRCVPISNHLYFYWYRQILGQKVEFLVSFYNNEISEKSEIFDDQFSVERPDGSNFTLKIRSTKLEDSAMYFCASKPFRGLYGYTFGSGTRLTVV.

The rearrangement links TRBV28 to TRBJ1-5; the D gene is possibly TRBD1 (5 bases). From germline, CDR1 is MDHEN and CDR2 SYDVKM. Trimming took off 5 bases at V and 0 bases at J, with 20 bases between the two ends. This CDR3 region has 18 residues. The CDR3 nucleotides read TGTGCCAGCAGTGCCGCCGGGACCGATTTTTATAGCAATCAGCCCCAGCATTTT. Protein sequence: CASSAAGTDFYSNQPQHF.

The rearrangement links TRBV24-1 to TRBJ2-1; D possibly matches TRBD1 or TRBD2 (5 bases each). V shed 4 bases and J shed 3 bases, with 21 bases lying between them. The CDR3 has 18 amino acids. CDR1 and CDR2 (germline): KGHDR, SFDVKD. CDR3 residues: CATSERGRSFNDYNEQFF. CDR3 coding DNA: TGTGCCACCAGTGAGAGGGGACGTTCCTTTAATGACTACAATGAGCAGTTCTTC.

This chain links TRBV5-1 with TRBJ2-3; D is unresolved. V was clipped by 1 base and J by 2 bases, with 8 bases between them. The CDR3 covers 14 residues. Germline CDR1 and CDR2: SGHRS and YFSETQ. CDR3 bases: TGCGCCAGCAGCTTGTTTGAGAACACAGATACGCAGTATTTT. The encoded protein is CASSLFENTDTQYF.

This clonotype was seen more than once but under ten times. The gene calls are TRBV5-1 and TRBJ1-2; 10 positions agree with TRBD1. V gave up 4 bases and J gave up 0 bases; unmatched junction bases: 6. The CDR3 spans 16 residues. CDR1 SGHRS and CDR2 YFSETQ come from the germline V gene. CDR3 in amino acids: CASSLTGTGANYGYTF. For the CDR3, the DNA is TGCGCCAGCAGCCTGACCGGGACAGGGGCTAACTATGGCTACACCTTC.

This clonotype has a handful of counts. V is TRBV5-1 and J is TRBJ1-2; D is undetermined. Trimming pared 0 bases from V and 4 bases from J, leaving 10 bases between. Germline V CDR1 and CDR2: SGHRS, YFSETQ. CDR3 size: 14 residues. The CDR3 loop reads CASSLDGAGYGYTF. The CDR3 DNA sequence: TGCGCCAGCAGCTTGGACGGAGCCGGCTATGGCTACACCTTC.

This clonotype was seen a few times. The CDR3 bases are TGTGCCAGCAGCTTAGGGACAGGGGATCTTGGCTACACCTTC. Residues: CASSLGTGDLGYTF. The chain uses TRBV7-2 and TRBJ1-2, with 9 bases fitting TRBD1. Per germline, CDR1 SGHTA and CDR2 FQGNSA. The CDR3 has 14 residues. Losses at the gene ends were 1 base for V and 7 bases for J; bases not matched to a gene: 4.